This T cell receptor beta chain was recorded in a study of T cell responses to AZD1222 COVID-19 vaccine. Study outcomes and limitations: Donors, mostly white British, included more females; clonal diversity was possibly underestimated. Repertoires were collected only later (after the peak T cell response had occurred).

The germline CDR1 and CDR2 sequences are MNHEY and SVGEGT. J lost 10 bases, V lost 6 bases, and 8 bases had no gene match. This CDR3 is 15 amino acids long. As regards this clone: The target antigen is unknown.

Sequenced by immunoSEQ multiplex PCR; TCRdb stores in-frame clones only, minus some. Here the sample spans 150,000 to 200,000 clones, over 80% being singletons. The receptor was derived from an adult who received the MenACWY meningococcal vaccine as a control. This specimen consisted of peripheral blood, obtained 28 days after the second dose of the MenACWY control vaccine. V usage is TRBV6-2 or TRBV6-3 and J usage is TRBJ2-1; TRBD2 matches at 14 bases. The CDR3 loop reads CASSQGLAGVYEQFF. The CDR3 coding sequence is TGTGCCAGCAGCCAGGGACTAGCGGGAGTATACGAGCAGTTCTTC.